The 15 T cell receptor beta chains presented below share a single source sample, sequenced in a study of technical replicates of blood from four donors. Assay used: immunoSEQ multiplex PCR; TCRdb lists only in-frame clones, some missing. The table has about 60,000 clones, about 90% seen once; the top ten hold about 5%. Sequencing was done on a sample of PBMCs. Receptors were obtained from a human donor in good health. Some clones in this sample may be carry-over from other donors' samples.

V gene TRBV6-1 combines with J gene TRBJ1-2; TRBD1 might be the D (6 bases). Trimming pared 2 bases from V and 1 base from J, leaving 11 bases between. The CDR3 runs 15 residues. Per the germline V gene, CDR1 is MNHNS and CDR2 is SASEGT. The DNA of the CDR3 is TGTGCCAGCAGTGAAATAGGGGGTTTTAACTATGGCTACACCTTC. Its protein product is CASSEIGGFNYGYTF.

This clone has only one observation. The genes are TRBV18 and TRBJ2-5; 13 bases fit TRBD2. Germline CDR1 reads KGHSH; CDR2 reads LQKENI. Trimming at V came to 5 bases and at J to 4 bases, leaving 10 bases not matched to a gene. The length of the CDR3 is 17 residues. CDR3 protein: CASSSFSTSGRGETQYF. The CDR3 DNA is TGTGCCAGCTCATCTTTCTCTACTAGCGGGAGGGGAGAGACCCAGTACTTC.

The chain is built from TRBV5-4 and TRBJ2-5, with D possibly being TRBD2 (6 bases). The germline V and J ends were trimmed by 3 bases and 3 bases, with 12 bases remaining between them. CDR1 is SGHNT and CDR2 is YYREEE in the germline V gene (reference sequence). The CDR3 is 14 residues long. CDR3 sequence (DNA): TGTGCCAGCAGCTCGGGGGTGTTTAAAGAGACCCAGTACTTC. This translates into CASSSGVFKETQYF.

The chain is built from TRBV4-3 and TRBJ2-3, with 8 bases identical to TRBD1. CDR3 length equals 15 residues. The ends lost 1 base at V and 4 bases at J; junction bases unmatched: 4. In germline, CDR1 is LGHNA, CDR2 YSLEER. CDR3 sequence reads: CASSQGTGSADTQYF. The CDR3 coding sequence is TGCGCCAGCAGCCAAGGGACAGGGAGTGCAGATACGCAGTATTTT.

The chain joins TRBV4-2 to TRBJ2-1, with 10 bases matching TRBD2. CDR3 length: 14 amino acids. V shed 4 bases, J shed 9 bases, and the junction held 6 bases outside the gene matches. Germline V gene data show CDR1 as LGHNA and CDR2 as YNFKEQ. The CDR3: CASSPRQRGGEQFF. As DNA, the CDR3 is TGTGCCAGCAGCCCCCGGCAGCGGGGGGGTGAGCAGTTCTTC.

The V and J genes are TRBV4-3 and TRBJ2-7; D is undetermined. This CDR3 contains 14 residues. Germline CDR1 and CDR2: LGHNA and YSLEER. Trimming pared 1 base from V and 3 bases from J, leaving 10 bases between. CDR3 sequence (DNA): TGCGCCAGCAGCCAAGGGTTTTTCGGCTACGAGCAGTACTTC. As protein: CASSQGFFGYEQYF.

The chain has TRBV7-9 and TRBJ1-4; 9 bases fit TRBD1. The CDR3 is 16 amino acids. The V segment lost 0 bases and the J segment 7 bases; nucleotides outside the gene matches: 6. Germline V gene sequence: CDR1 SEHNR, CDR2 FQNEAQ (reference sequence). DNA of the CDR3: TGTGCCAGCAGCTTAGCACCGGGACAGGGAGGTGAAAAACTGTTTTTT. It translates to CASSLAPGQGGEKLFF.

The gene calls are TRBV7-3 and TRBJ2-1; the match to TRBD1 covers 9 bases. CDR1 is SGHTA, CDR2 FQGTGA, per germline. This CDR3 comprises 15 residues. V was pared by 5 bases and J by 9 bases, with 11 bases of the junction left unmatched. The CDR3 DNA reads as TGTGCCAGCAGCCTTTCGGACAGGGGATACGCTGAGCAGTTCTTC. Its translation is CASSLSDRGYAEQFF.

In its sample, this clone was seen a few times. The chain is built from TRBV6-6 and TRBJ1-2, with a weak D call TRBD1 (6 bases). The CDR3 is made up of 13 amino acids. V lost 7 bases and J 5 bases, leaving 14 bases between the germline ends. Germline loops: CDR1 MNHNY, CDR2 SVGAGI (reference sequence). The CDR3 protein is CASIEQGVYGYTF. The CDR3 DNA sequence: TGTGCCAGCATCGAACAGGGCGTTTATGGCTACACCTTC.

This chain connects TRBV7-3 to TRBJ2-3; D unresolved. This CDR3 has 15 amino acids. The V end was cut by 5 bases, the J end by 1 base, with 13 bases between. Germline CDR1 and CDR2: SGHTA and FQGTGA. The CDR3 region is CASSPSPARTDTQYF. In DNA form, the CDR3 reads TGTGCCAGCAGCCCGAGCCCCGCACGCACAGATACGCAGTATTTT.

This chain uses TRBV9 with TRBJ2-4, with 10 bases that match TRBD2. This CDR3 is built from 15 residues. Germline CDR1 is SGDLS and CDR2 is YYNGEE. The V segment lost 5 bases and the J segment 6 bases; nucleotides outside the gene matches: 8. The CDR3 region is CASRTSGIGTNIQYF. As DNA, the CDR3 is TGTGCCAGCAGAACTAGCGGGATAGGGACAAACATTCAGTACTTC.

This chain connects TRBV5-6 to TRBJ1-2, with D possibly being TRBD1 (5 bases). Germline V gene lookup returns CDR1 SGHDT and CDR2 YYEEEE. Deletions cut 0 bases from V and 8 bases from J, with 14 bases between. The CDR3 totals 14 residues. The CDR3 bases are TGTGCCAGCAGCTTGGATCGCAGGGCTAACGGCTACACCTTC. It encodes CASSLDRRANGYTF.

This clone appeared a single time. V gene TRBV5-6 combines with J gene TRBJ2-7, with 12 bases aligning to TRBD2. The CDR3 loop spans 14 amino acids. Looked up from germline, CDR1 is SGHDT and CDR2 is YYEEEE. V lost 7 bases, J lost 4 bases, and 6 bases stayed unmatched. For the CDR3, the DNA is TGTGCCAGCGAGGAGACTAGCGGGAGATACGAGCAGTACTTC. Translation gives CASEETSGRYEQYF.

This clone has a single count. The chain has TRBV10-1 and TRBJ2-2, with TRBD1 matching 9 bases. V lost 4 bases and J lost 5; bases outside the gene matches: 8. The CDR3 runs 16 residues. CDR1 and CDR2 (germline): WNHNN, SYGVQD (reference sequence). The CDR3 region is CASSVGGQGLTGELFF. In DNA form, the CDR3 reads TGCGCCAGCAGTGTGGGGGGACAGGGTTTGACCGGGGAGCTGTTTTTT.

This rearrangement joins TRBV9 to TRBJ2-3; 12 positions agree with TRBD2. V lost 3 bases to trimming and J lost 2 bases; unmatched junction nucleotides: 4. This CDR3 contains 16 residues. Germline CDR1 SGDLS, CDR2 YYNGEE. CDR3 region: CASSARLAGDTDTQYF. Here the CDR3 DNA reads TGTGCCAGCAGCGCCAGACTAGCGGGGGACACAGATACGCAGTATTTT.